This entry describes one T cell receptor (beta chain). The TCR beta CDR3 regions underwent amplification from RNA transcripts. HTBI primers were used in a first-round RT-PCR, which preceded a second-round multiplex PCR. TCRdb reprocessed the multiplex PCR reads with MiXCR, giving one entry per CDR3 protein. Among about 480,000 distinct CDR3 sequences listed, approximately 15% were seen once. This entry comes from a study of Graves' ophthalmopathy and Graves' hyperthyroidism. The specimen was blood. The TCR originated in a woman in her 30s with Graves' ophthalmopathy.

CDR3 region: CAWTRSLKGWQETQYF. In DNA, the CDR3 is TGTGCCTGGACAAGAAGTTTGAAGGGTTGGCAAGAGACCCAGTACTTC. The genes are TRBV30 and TRBJ2-5; D is unclear. Looked up from germline, CDR1 is GTSNPN and CDR2 is SVGIG (reference sequence). The CDR3 extends over 16 amino acids. The germline V and J ends were trimmed by 4 bases and 2 bases, with 20 bases remaining between them.